A few counts support the clone carrying this T cell receptor beta chain. CDR1 and CDR2 (germline): GTSNPN, SVGIG (reference sequence). Losses at the gene ends were 0 bases for V and 1 base for J; bases not matched to a gene: 3. The CDR3 length is 15 residues. The sample is drawn from a study of blood T cell repertoires in COVID-19. About the study: In each case, the material was cDNA or gDNA derived from T cells, B-cell-depleted T cells, or PBMCs.

The data were produced by immunoSEQ multiplex PCR, yet TCRdb's version contains in-frame clones alone and is incomplete. The repertoire holds around 60,000 clones, with under 85% as singletons. The V gene is TRBV30, the J gene TRBJ1-1; 9 bases fit TRBD1. This receptor was obtained from a woman over 75 with acute or convalescent COVID-19. Input material: peripheral blood. CDR3 nucleotide sequence: TGTGCCTGGAGTGTACTGGGACAGGGGAACACTGAAGCTTTCTTT. Residues: CAWSVLGQGNTEAFF.